A single sample gave rise to the 8 T cell receptor beta chains below, sequenced in a study of PD-1 blockade in classical Hodgkin lymphoma. Generated by immunoSEQ multiplex PCR, the TCRdb table keeps only in-frame clones and is missing some. This table has 9,500 to 13,000 clones, roughly 72% appearing once. The time point is: cycle 4 day 1 (C4D1), after about 6 weeks of nivolumab. Each patient's relapse followed autologous stem cell transplantation, and brentuximab vedotin exposure varied. It was by magnetic negative selection that CD4+ T cells were purified from thawed PBMCs. Here the sequenced sample was CD4+ T cells from blood, taken before the fourth cycle of nivolumab. These receptors all stem from a human donor with classical Hodgkin lymphoma.

This chain joins TRBV7-2 and TRBJ2-1; 10 bases map to TRBD2. Germline CDR1 reads SGHTA; CDR2 reads FQGNSA. J lost 10 bases, V lost 5 bases, and 8 bases had no gene match. The CDR3 consists of 14 residues. CDR3 sequence (DNA): TGTGCCAGCAGCCCCCCGGGTAGCGGGGGGGAGCAGTTCTTC. Its translation: CASSPPGSGGEQFF.

The CDR3 loop is CASSQQEGAGGFQETQYF. In nucleotides, the CDR3 is TGCGCCAGCAGCCAGCAAGAGGGGGCGGGAGGGTTTCAAGAGACCCAGTACTTC. V and J are TRBV4-1 and TRBJ2-5; 9 nucleotides align to TRBD2. V was clipped by 3 bases and J by 2 bases; unmatched bases: 13. This CDR3 has 18 amino acids. The V gene's germline CDR1 is MGHRA and CDR2 YSYEKL.

A single count supports this clone. The rearrangement uses TRBV14 and TRBJ1-4; D possibly corresponds to TRBD1 (5 bases). Germline CDR1 reads SGHDN; CDR2 reads FVKESK. V was clipped by 0 bases and J by 7 bases, with 18 bases between them. The CDR3 sequence is 17 residues long. CDR3 loop: CASSQDSGGKRGEKLFF. The CDR3 DNA reads as TGTGCCAGCAGCCAAGATTCGGGTGGCAAGAGGGGTGAAAAACTGTTTTTT. The full variable domain, rest sourced from reference TRBV14 and TRBJ1-4, is EAGVTQFPSHSVIEKGQTVTLRCDPISGHDNLYWYRRVMGKEIKFLLHFVKESKQDESGMPNNRFLAERTGGTYSTLKVQPAELEDSGVYFCASSQDSGGKRGEKLFFGSGTQLSVL.

V usage is TRBV5-1 and J usage is TRBJ2-3; a possible D gene is TRBD2 (6 bases). This CDR3 contains 14 residues. From germline, CDR1 is SGHRS and CDR2 YFSETQ. Trimming shortened V by 1 base and J by 3 bases, and 9 bases separated the two germline ends. CDR3 nucleotides: TGCGCCAGCAGCTTGCGGCTAGCGACAGATACGCAGTATTTT. It encodes CASSLRLATDTQYF.

The V call is TRBV6-6, the J call TRBJ1-5; D unclear. The CDR3 spans 13 residues. Per the germline V gene, CDR1 is MNHNY and CDR2 is SVGAGI (reference sequence). V gave up 7 bases and J gave up 4 bases, with 11 bases separating them. CDR3 bases: TGTGCCAGCACCCACGACGGGAATCAGCCCCAGCATTTT. It specifies CASTHDGNQPQHF.

V usage is TRBV2 and J usage is TRBJ2-3; D remains ambiguous. Trimming cost V 7 bases and J 2 bases, with 7 bases left between them. Germline V gene data show CDR1 as SNHLY and CDR2 as FYNNEI. The CDR3 is made up of 12 amino acids. The CDR3 protein is CASMFNTDTQYF. CDR3 coding DNA: TGTGCCAGCATGTTTAACACAGATACGCAGTATTTT.

V is TRBV7-9 and J is TRBJ1-1, with D tentatively TRBD1 (6 bases). There are 15 residues in the CDR3. The ends were cut back, 5 bases at V and 0 bases at J, with 13 bases in the middle. Germline CDR1 reads SEHNR; CDR2 reads FQNEAQ (reference sequence). CDR3 nucleotide sequence: TGTGCCAGCAGCACCCGGACAGATTTGAACACTGAAGCTTTCTTT. Protein: CASSTRTDLNTEAFF. Filled out from reference TRBV7-9 and TRBJ1-1, the complete variable domain reads DTGVSQNPRHKITKRGQNVTFRCDPISEHNRLYWYRQTLGQGPEFLTYFQNEAQLEKSRLLSDRFSAERPKGSFSTLEIQRTEQGDSAMYLCASSTRTDLNTEAFFGQGTRLTVV.

The chain has TRBV28 and TRBJ1-1; D is uncertain. The CDR3 is 14 amino acids. The V gene's germline CDR1 is MDHEN and CDR2 SYDVKM. Between the trimmed V and J ends, which lost 7 bases and 3 bases, there was a span of 15 bases. CDR3 protein: CASIPRGAYTEAFF. CDR3 DNA: TGTGCCAGCATCCCACGGGGTGCGTACACTGAAGCTTTCTTT.